A selection of T cell receptor beta chains follows, all from one sample in a study of cytomegalovirus exposure and HLA in healthy donors. The repertoire was sequenced with immunoSEQ multiplex PCR; TCRdb's copy has only in-frame clones and lacks some. Of around 60,000 clones listed, 90% to 95% were seen once; the top ten hold 1% to 1.5%. Specimen: PBMCs. The receptors originated from a woman aged 18-29 years in good health and CMV-seronegative. Each CDR3 is given with its conserved first and last residue. Each record gives: D gene, J gene, clone size, V gene, CDR3 protein, CDR3 DNA. D genes are given only for firm matches. Expanded clones are given a class, and other clones once, few, many or no size at all.

TRBD2,TRBJ2-2,-,TRBV19,CASSITSAGELFF,TGTGCCAGTAGTATCACTAGCGCCGGGGAGCTGTTTTTT
-,TRBJ2-1,-,TRBV6-6,CASSSGVGAYNEQFF,TGTGCCAGCAGTTCAGGGGTAGGAGCATACAATGAGCAGTTCTTC
TRBD2,TRBJ2-1,-,TRBV11-2,CASSLDHLAGAARYNEQFF,TGTGCCAGCAGCTTAGATCACCTAGCGGGGGCTGCCCGGTACAATGAGCAGTTCTTC
-,TRBJ2-7,-,TRBV19,CASSIADSYEQYF,TGTGCCAGTAGTATAGCAGATTCCTACGAGCAGTACTTC
TRBD2,TRBJ2-7,-,TRBV27,CASSSGGGPYEQYF,TGTGCCAGCTCTTCGGGGGGGGGACCCTACGAGCAGTACTTC
TRBD1,TRBJ1-1,once,TRBV28,CASSFQGGRNTEAFF,TGTGCCAGCAGTTTCCAGGGGGGTAGGAACACTGAAGCTTTCTTT
TRBD1,TRBJ2-7,-,TRBV10-1,CASSEGTGGDEQYF,TGCGCCAGCAGTGAAGGGACAGGGGGCGACGAGCAGTACTTC
TRBD1,TRBJ1-2,-,TRBV6-1,CASSDPDRGQGYTF,TGTGCCAGCAGTGATCCCGACAGGGGGCAAGGCTACACCTTC
TRBD2,TRBJ2-4,-,TRBV6-1,CASGGGFIINIQYF,TGTGCCAGCGGGGGAGGGTTTATTATAAACATTCAGTACTTC
-,TRBJ1-4,-,TRBV4-1,CASSRMGGQINEKLFF,TGCGCCAGCAGCCGGATGGGGGGGCAGATTAATGAAAAACTGTTTTTT
TRBD1,TRBJ2-5,-,TRBV7-9,CASSYGQGADLETQYF,TGTGCCAGCAGCTATGGACAGGGGGCCGATTTAGAGACCCAGTACTTC
TRBD1,TRBJ1-1,-,TRBV28,CASSLMTGSTEAFF,TGTGCCAGCAGTTTAATGACAGGGAGCACTGAAGCTTTCTTT
TRBD1,TRBJ1-1,-,TRBV5-5,CASSLLQGEGTEAFF,TGTGCCAGCAGCTTACTCCAGGGGGAAGGAACTGAAGCTTTCTTT
-,TRBJ1-1,-,TRBV6-5,CASGPEAFF,TGTGCCAGCGGCCCTGAAGCTTTCTTT
-,TRBJ1-5,-,TRBV6-1,CASSEAGGHQPQHF,TGTGCCAGCAGTGAAGCCGGGGGGCATCAGCCCCAGCATTTT
-,TRBJ1-5,once,TRBV7-2,CASNSQGNQPQHF,TGTGCCAGCAACTCCCAGGGGAATCAGCCCCAGCATTTT
-,TRBJ2-2,-,TRBV29-1,CSVGATDTGELFF,TGCAGCGTTGGGGCAACTGACACCGGGGAGCTGTTTTTT
-,TRBJ1-6,once,TRBV9,CASSVDGGRNSPLHF,TGTGCCAGCAGCGTAGATGGCGGGCGGAATTCACCCCTCCACTTT
TRBD1,TRBJ1-2,once,TRBV6-1,CASRTGSGGYTF,TGTGCCAGCAGGACAGGGTCGGGTGGCTACACCTTC
TRBD2,TRBJ2-7,-,TRBV4-1,CASSLAGSGSYEQYF,TGCGCCAGCAGCCTAGCGGGGTCTGGCTCCTACGAGCAGTACTTC
TRBD2,TRBJ2-7,-,TRBV28,CASSSHRGGREQYF,TGTGCCAGCAGTTCCCACCGGGGGGGCCGCGAGCAGTACTTC
-,TRBJ2-3,-,TRBV30,CAFQRPWREDFRTQYF,TGTGCCTTTCAACGCCCCTGGCGGGAAGATTTCCGTACGCAGTATTTT
-,TRBJ2-3,-,TRBV10-3,CAISASGTDTQYF,TGTGCCATCAGTGCTAGCGGCACAGATACGCAGTATTTT
-,TRBJ1-1,-,TRBV5-6,CASSWALGTEAFF,TGTGCCAGCAGCTGGGCCCTGGGCACTGAAGCTTTCTTT
TRBD1,TRBJ2-1,-,TRBV7-3,CASSVQPGQGAYEQFF,TGTGCCAGCAGCGTCCAACCGGGACAGGGGGCCTATGAGCAGTTCTTC
TRBD1,TRBJ1-1,once,TRBV11-2,CASSLDRGEAFF,TGTGCCAGCAGCTTAGACAGGGGGGAAGCTTTCTTT
TRBD1,TRBJ1-1,-,TRBV19,CASSPGTANTEAFF,TGTGCCAGTAGTCCGGGGACAGCGAACACTGAAGCTTTCTTT
-,TRBJ2-3,-,TRBV10-3,CAISESGIGTDTQYF,TGTGCCATCAGTGAGTCCGGGATCGGCACAGATACGCAGTATTTT
-,TRBJ2-1,-,TRBV7-6,CASSLEGLGEQFF,TGTGCCAGCAGCTTAGAGGGGTTGGGCGAGCAGTTCTTC
TRBD2,TRBJ2-3,once,TRBV9,CASSVSGRASDTQYF,TGTGCCAGCAGCGTCTCCGGGAGGGCGTCAGATACGCAGTATTTT
TRBD2,TRBJ2-3,-,TRBV4-2,CASSQDWGTRYTDTQYF,TGTGCCAGCAGCCAAGATTGGGGGACTAGATACACAGATACGCAGTATTTT
-,TRBJ1-1,-,TRBV7-9,CASSLEPGANAEAFF,TGTGCCAGCAGCTTAGAGCCAGGGGCGAACGCTGAAGCTTTCTTT
TRBD2,TRBJ2-3,once,TRBV29-1,CSVRGTVGRGHTDTQYF,TGCAGCGTTAGAGGAACAGTCGGGAGGGGACACACAGATACGCAGTATTTT
TRBD2,TRBJ2-3,-,TRBV11-2,CASSFGGVDTQYF,TGTGCCAGCAGCTTCGGGGGGGTAGATACGCAGTATTTT
-,TRBJ1-4,-,TRBV2,CASSDLDTGNEKLFF,TGTGCCAGCAGTGACTTGGACACTGGTAATGAAAAACTGTTTTTT
TRBD2,TRBJ2-1,-,TRBV2,CASTGTSPYNEQFF,TGTGCCAGCACCGGGACTAGCCCCTACAATGAGCAGTTCTTC
-,TRBJ2-7,-,TRBV28,CASTPSVQLYEQYF,TGTGCCAGCACTCCTTCGGTACAGCTCTACGAGCAGTACTTC
-,TRBJ2-2,-,TRBV11-3,CASSGTLDSFANTGELFF,TGTGCCAGCAGCGGAACCTTGGACAGCTTCGCGAACACCGGGGAGCTGTTTTTT
TRBD2,TRBJ2-2,-,TRBV7-8,CASSFAGEGTGELFF,TGTGCCAGCAGCTTCGCGGGAGAGGGCACCGGGGAGCTGTTTTTT
-,TRBJ2-5,once,TRBV2,CASIRQQETQYF,TGTGCCAGCATACGACAGCAAGAGACCCAGTACTTC
-,TRBJ2-5,-,TRBV11-2,CASSSRAIQETQYF,TGTGCCAGCAGCTCCAGGGCGATCCAAGAGACCCAGTACTTC
-,TRBJ1-1,-,TRBV14,CASSQDVRDTEAFF,TGTGCCAGCAGCCAAGACGTCCGAGACACTGAAGCTTTCTTT
-,TRBJ1-3,-,TRBV6-1,CASTKGARGVNTIYF,TGTGCCAGCACTAAGGGAGCCAGGGGAGTAAACACCATATATTTT
TRBD2,TRBJ2-1,-,TRBV5-6,CASSPIAGVGQDEQFF,TGTGCCAGCAGCCCCATAGCGGGAGTTGGTCAGGATGAGCAGTTCTTC
TRBD1,TRBJ1-2,-,TRBV7-9,CASSSPGQGGHYGYTF,TGTGCCAGCAGCTCGCCAGGACAGGGAGGACACTATGGCTACACCTTC
-,TRBJ2-3,once,TRBV5-1,CASSLAAGDSVRDTQYF,TGCGCCAGCAGCTTAGCGGCAGGTGACTCCGTACGGGATACGCAGTATTTT
TRBD1,TRBJ2-7,-,TRBV28,CASYGAGGSYEQYF,TGTGCCAGCTATGGGGCAGGGGGTTCCTACGAGCAGTACTTC
-,TRBJ1-2,-,TRBV18,CASSPNAYYGYTF,TGTGCCAGCTCACCTAACGCGTACTATGGCTACACCTTC
TRBD2,TRBJ2-3,few,TRBV6-5,CASSYLPGLPTDTQYF,TGTGCCAGCAGTTACCTACCGGGACTACCGACAGATACGCAGTATTTT
-,TRBJ1-1,-,TRBV4-1,CASSRTGLNTEAFF,TGCGCCAGCAGCCGAACAGGGCTGAACACTGAAGCTTTCTTT
-,TRBJ2-3,-,TRBV6-1,CASSQGGTDTQYF,TGTGCCAGCAGTCAGGGTGGCACAGATACGCAGTATTTT
-,TRBJ2-5,-,TRBV10-2,CASRFSGQETQYF,TGCGCCAGCAGGTTTAGCGGCCAAGAGACCCAGTACTTC
TRBD2,TRBJ2-1,-,TRBV27,CASSADRGTSGRRGEQFF,TGTGCCAGCAGTGCCGATAGGGGGACTAGCGGGAGGCGCGGTGAGCAGTTCTTC